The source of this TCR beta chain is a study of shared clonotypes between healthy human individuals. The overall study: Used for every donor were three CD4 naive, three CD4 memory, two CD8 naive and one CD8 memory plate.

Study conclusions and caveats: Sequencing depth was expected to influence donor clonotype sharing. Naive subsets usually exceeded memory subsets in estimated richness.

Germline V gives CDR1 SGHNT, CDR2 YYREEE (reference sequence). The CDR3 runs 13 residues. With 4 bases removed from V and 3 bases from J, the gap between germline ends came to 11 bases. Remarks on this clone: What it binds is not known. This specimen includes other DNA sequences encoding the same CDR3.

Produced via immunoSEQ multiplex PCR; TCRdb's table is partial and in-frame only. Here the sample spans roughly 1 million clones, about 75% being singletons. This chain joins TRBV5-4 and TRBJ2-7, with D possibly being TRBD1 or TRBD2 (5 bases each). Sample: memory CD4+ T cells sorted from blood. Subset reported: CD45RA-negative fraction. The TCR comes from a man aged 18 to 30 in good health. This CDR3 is CASSRDGLYEQYF. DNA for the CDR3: TGTGCCAGCAGCCGGGACGGACTCTACGAGCAGTACTTC.